What follows are 8 T cell receptor beta chains derived from one specimen sequenced in a study of OX40 agonist ivuxolimab in advanced cancers. Method: immunoSEQ multiplex PCR; TCRdb's copy keeps in-frame clones and lacks some. The sample consists of around 19,000 clones, roughly 70% of them appearing once. Sample: CD4+ or CD8+ T cells sorted from blood, taken in a trial of the OX40 agonist ivuxolimab. Every receptor here comes from an adult with an advanced solid tumor such as melanoma, head and neck, liver or kidney cancer.

V gene TRBV5-1 combines with J gene TRBJ1-1, with 11 bases identical to TRBD1. The CDR3 extends over 17 amino acids. Losses at the gene ends were 0 bases for V and 0 bases for J; bases not matched to a gene: 4. Germline lookup yields CDR1 SGHRS and CDR2 YFSETQ. CDR3 bases: TGCGCCAGCAGCTTGGCCGGGACAGGGGGAATGAACACTGAAGCTTTCTTT. Its translation: CASSLAGTGGMNTEAFF.

The chain carries TRBV6-4 and TRBJ2-5; D unclear. The CDR3 sequence is 14 residues long. Germline CDR1 and CDR2: MRHNA and SNTAGT. With 5 bases removed from V and 5 bases from J, the gap between germline ends came to 15 bases. The CDR3 loop is CASSINEAWETQYF. The CDR3 region has the DNA TGTGCCAGCAGTATAAATGAGGCGTGGGAGACCCAGTACTTC.

This clone was seen a single time. The chain is built from TRBV7-9 and TRBJ2-3, with a tentative D call TRBD2 (5 bases). The CDR3 has 13 amino acids. CDR1 is SEHNR and CDR2 is FQNEAQ in the germline V gene (reference sequence). With 10 bases removed from V and 2 bases from J, the gap between germline ends came to 13 bases. The CDR3 DNA sequence: TGTGCCATCGACGGGGTCATCACAGATACGCAGTATTTT. Its translation: CAIDGVITDTQYF.

This clone was found a few times. The V and J genes are TRBV5-6 and TRBJ2-3; D possibly matches TRBD1 or TRBD2 (5 bases each). Germline V gene data show CDR1 as SGHDT and CDR2 as YYEEEE. Trimming took off 0 bases at V and 0 bases at J, with 14 bases between the two ends. CDR3 size: 17 residues. CDR3 loop: CASSLGVGTASTDTQYF. The DNA for the CDR3 is TGTGCCAGCAGCTTGGGGGTCGGGACGGCGAGCACAGATACGCAGTATTTT.

This clone has just a few counts. The gene calls are TRBV13 and TRBJ2-2, with 8 bases identical to TRBD2. Germline CDR1 PRHDT, CDR2 FYEKMQ (reference sequence). With 8 bases clipped from V and 0 bases from J, the junction kept 5 bases outside the gene matches. The CDR3 totals 15 residues. CDR3: CASGSGGSNTGELFF. The CDR3 DNA sequence: TGTGCCAGCGGAAGCGGGGGATCGAACACCGGGGAGCTGTTTTTT.

DNA of the CDR3: TGCGCCAGCAGCCAAGATGGGATCTCTGGAAACACCATATATTTT. Amino acids: CASSQDGISGNTIYF. This chain uses TRBV4-1 with TRBJ1-3; D unclear. CDR1 is MGHRA and CDR2 is YSYEKL in the germline V gene. The length of the CDR3 is 15 residues. V was shortened by 0 bases and J by 0 bases, with 6 bases between the two germline ends.

The chain carries TRBV29-1 and TRBJ2-3; D is possibly TRBD2 (6 bases). The CDR3 contains 14 residues. V was cut by 6 bases and J by 2 bases, with 15 bases left in between. Germline loops: CDR1 SQVTM, CDR2 ANQGSEA. The CDR3 region is CSVCGGGNTDTQYF. The CDR3, as DNA: TGCAGCGTGTGTGGGGGAGGAAACACAGATACGCAGTATTTT.

This chain uses TRBV6-5 with TRBJ1-1; no clear D gene. Germline loops: CDR1 MNHEY, CDR2 SVGAGI. Trimming pared 8 bases from V and 1 base from J, leaving 5 bases between. The length of the CDR3 is 11 residues. In DNA, the CDR3 is TGTGCCAGCCGTCGGAACACTGAAGCTTTCTTT. This codes for CASRRNTEAFF.